This TCR beta chain was identified in a study of shared clonotypes between healthy human individuals. Details on this clone: Its antigen is as yet unknown.

Deep level was the assay's run setting. When replicate PCRs were run on sorted subsets, they used roughly 0.2 ug DNA, about 30,000 T cell genomes. Generated by immunoSEQ multiplex PCR, the TCRdb table keeps only in-frame clones and is missing some. The sample consists of roughly 2.2 million clones, over 90% of them appearing once. CDR3 size: 15 residues. Trimming took 4 bases from V and 6 from J, leaving 18 bases between them. Germline V gene data show CDR1 as LNHDA and CDR2 as SQIVND (reference sequence). Regarding the study as a whole: Naive CD4 clonotypes were shared across a few donors at around 5%.

The J gene is TRBJ1-1, the V gene TRBV19; weak D call: TRBD1 (6 bases). Sequences were obtained from naive CD4+ T cells from PBMCs. Subset denoted: CD45RA+ positively selected. The receptor was isolated from a man younger than 35 in good health. Some clones in this sample may be carry-over from other donors' samples. CDR3 sequence: CASSSGTPTIPEAFF. As DNA, the CDR3 is TGTGCCAGTAGTAGCGGGACACCTACTATCCCTGAAGCTTTCTTT.